The T cell receptor beta chain described here comes from a study of liver allograft versus peripheral blood T cells (dated by TCRdb to 2020 to 2021). Context from the whole study: In liver transplant recipients, the study looked at T cell receptor repertoires in the peripheral blood and set them against the repertoires found within the transplanted livers. Broad study findings and their caveats: The T cell receptor repertoires within liver allografts were reported to be different from the T cell receptor repertoires detected in peripheral blood.

Concerning this clonotype: Its antigen specificity is not known. One base away there is no much larger clone; base qualities are not given.

TCRdb records Illumina MiSeq as the sequencer. The raw public reads went through TCRdb reprocessing: fastp at Q25, MiXCR clone calling, in-frame beta chains kept. CDR3 protein sequences are deduplicated, and each keeps its most common genes and DNA. This sample is represented by about 3,800 distinct CDR3 sequences; 14% of them were singletons. The ten largest clones take up about an eighth of the sample. The junction shows trimming of 4 bases on V and 6 bases on J, plus 10 bases between the germline ends. CDR3 length: 13 amino acids, cysteine to phenylalanine. Only the CDR3 region is kept as DNA, spanning 39 bases read in frame from base 1. The germline V gene encodes CDR1 SGHAT and CDR2 FQDESV (reference sequence).

The clonotype was recovered from a human patient who had a liver transplant. After a transplant, not all T cells may be the patient's own; some may come from the graft donor. The V and J segments used are TRBV11-1 and TRBJ2-1; no D segment can be confidently identified. The DNA sequence is TGTGCCAGCAGCTCACCCATTGTCAATGAGCAGTTCTTC. Its coded protein is CASSSPIVNEQFF.